These 14 T cell receptor beta chains were all obtained from the same sample, sequenced in a study of T cell repertoires in cytomegalovirus infection. A single record per CDR3 protein comes from TCRdb applying MiXCR to the reads. The profile shows about 360,000 distinct CDR3 sequences, 15% to 20% of them singletons. Sequencing was carried out using PBMCs. The receptor source for this set is a human donor in good health (CMV status not recorded). Some clones in this sample may be carry-over from other donors' samples.

In this sample, this clonotype turned up a few times. The rearrangement joins TRBV24-1 to TRBJ1-1; D ambiguous. Trimming cost V 12 bases and J 1 base, with 14 bases left between them. The germline V gene encodes CDR1 KGHDR and CDR2 SFDVKD. CDR3 size: 13 residues. The CDR3 protein is CAVSPATNTEAFF. As DNA, the CDR3 is TGTGCCGTCTCCCCGGCGACGAACACTGAAGCTTTCTTT.

This clonotype showed up just a few times. The rearrangement uses TRBV5-1 and TRBJ2-3; D ambiguous. The CDR3 is made up of 13 amino acids. Germline lookup yields CDR1 SGHRS and CDR2 YFSETQ. V was shortened by 4 bases and J by 4 bases, with 10 bases between the two germline ends. DNA of the CDR3: TGCGCCAGCAGCGGGGATGGCGCAGATACGCAGTATTTT. It specifies CASSGDGADTQYF.

In this sample, this clonotype turned up a few times. V usage is TRBV12-3 or TRBV12-4 and J usage is TRBJ1-4; TRBD1 aligns across 7 bases. With 6 bases clipped from V and 8 bases from J, the junction kept 12 bases outside the gene matches. The CDR3 covers 15 residues. The CDR3 nucleotides read TGTGCCAGCAGGACATTGAAGGGGGCGGGAGAAAAACTGTTTTTT. Amino acids: CASRTLKGAGEKLFF.

A few counts support this clonotype. The chain couples TRBV12-5 to TRBJ2-3, with D perhaps being TRBD1 or TRBD2 (5 bases each). The CDR3 consists of 17 residues. Germline CDR1 and CDR2: LGHNT and FRNRAP. Trimming took off 0 bases at V and 2 bases at J, with 15 bases between the two ends. The CDR3 reads CASGLVRDGELTDTQYF. CDR3 sequence (DNA): TGTGCTAGTGGTTTGGTACGGGACGGGGAACTCACAGATACGCAGTATTTT.

The genes are TRBV5-1 and TRBJ2-7; 7 bases match TRBD1. CDR1 is SGHRS, CDR2 YFSETQ, per germline. With V trimmed by 1 base and J by 4 bases, 8 bases remained unmatched. CDR3 size: 15 residues. The CDR3 loop is CASSLSQGVVYEQYF. Here the CDR3 DNA reads TGCGCCAGCAGCTTGTCGCAGGGGGTCGTATACGAGCAGTACTTC.

This clonotype was seen repeatedly, ten times or more. This chain links TRBV12-3 or TRBV12-4 with TRBJ1-1, with D perhaps matching TRBD1 (6 bases). CDR3 length equals 13 residues. Trimming removed 2 bases from V and 6 bases from J, with 10 bases in between. The CDR3 loop reads CASSLRGIAEAFF. The CDR3 region has the DNA TGTGCCAGCAGTTTAAGGGGGATCGCTGAAGCTTTCTTT.

V is TRBV28 and J is TRBJ2-1, with D perhaps TRBD1 (6 bases). The germline V gene has CDR1 MDHEN and CDR2 SYDVKM. Trimming took off 4 bases at V and 8 bases at J, with 15 bases between the two ends. The CDR3 contains 14 residues. Here the CDR3 reads CASSWRSRGYEQFF. CDR3 bases: TGTGCCAGCAGTTGGCGGAGCAGGGGCTATGAGCAGTTCTTC.

This clonotype was detected only a few times. The V call is TRBV6-1, the J call TRBJ2-4; 8 bases align to TRBD1. V was clipped by 4 bases and J by 1 base; unmatched bases: 6. The germline CDR1 and CDR2 sequences are MNHNS and SASEGT. The CDR3 loop spans 16 amino acids. The CDR3 sequence is CASSVWTGTAKNIQYF. The CDR3 DNA reads TGTGCCAGCAGTGTATGGACAGGGACGGCCAAAAACATTCAGTACTTC.

This clonotype was observed at least ten times. The CDR3 is CASSILGGNEQFF. The CDR3 DNA reads TGTGCCAGTAGTATTCTTGGGGGGAATGAGCAGTTCTTC. The gene calls are TRBV19 and TRBJ2-1; weak D call: TRBD2 (6 bases). V was cut by 3 bases and J by 7 bases, with 10 bases left in between. The CDR3 consists of 13 residues. Per germline, CDR1 LNHDA and CDR2 SQIVND (reference sequence).

This clonotype was counted many times. The CDR3 loop is CASRRSGGGTNEKLFF. Here the CDR3 DNA reads TGTGCCAGCAGGCGATCCGGAGGGGGCACTAATGAAAAACTGTTTTTT. The rearrangement links TRBV7-9 to TRBJ1-4; 7 bases match TRBD1. The CDR3 consists of 16 residues. Trimming removed 6 bases from V and 2 bases from J; junction bases left unmatched: 9. Germline V gene sequence: CDR1 SEHNR, CDR2 FQNEAQ (reference sequence).

In this sample, this clonotype turned up many times. The chain recombines TRBV5-6 with TRBJ2-7; D perhaps matches TRBD1 (6 bases). Trimming cost V 2 bases and J 6 bases, with 18 bases left between them. Germline V gene lookup returns CDR1 SGHDT and CDR2 YYEEEE. The CDR3 extends over 15 amino acids. Written as DNA, the CDR3 is TGTGCCAGCAGCTTCGTAGGGAACAGGGCTACCGAGCAGTACTTC. This codes for CASSFVGNRATEQYF.

This clonotype was detected many times. The chain is built from TRBV7-6 and TRBJ2-1, with 8 bases that match TRBD2. The J segment lost 7 bases and the V segment lost 3 bases, leaving 5 bases of the junction unmatched. Germline CDR1 and CDR2: SGHVS and FNYEAQ. The CDR3 covers 14 residues. The CDR3 nucleotides are TGTGCCAGCAGCTTGGGGCGGGAGGAGAATGAGCAGTTCTTC. Protein: CASSLGREENEQFF.

This clonotype occurred a few times. DNA for the CDR3: TGTGCCAGTAGTCCCCGGGAGGGCTATTCACCCCTCCACTTT. Translated, it gives CASSPREGYSPLHF. The V and J genes are TRBV19 and TRBJ1-6; D uncertain. This CDR3 is 14 amino acids long. Germline V gives CDR1 LNHDA, CDR2 SQIVND (reference sequence). The germline V and J ends were trimmed by 5 bases and 8 bases, with 13 bases remaining between them.

This clonotype showed up many times. This chain joins TRBV7-2 and TRBJ2-5; D is perhaps TRBD2 (5 bases). Between the trimmed V and J ends, which lost 1 base and 7 bases, there was a span of 16 bases. The CDR3 is 15 amino acids. The germline CDR1 and CDR2 sequences are SGHTA and FQGNSA. The CDR3 DNA reads as TGTGCCAGCAGCTTAGTCGGTCCAGTCGGAGGGACCCAGTACTTC. It translates to CASSLVGPVGGTQYF. Drawing the rest from reference TRBV7-2 and TRBJ2-5, the complete variable domain is GAGVSQSPSNKVTEKGKDVELRCDPISGHTALYWYRQSLGQGLEFLIYFQGNSAPDKSGLPSDRFSAERTGGSVSTLTIQRTQQEDSAVYLCASSLVGPVGGTQYFGPGTRLLVL.